The clone carrying this T cell receptor (beta chain) was seen repeatedly, ten times or more. Amplification targeted TCR beta CDR3 regions from RNA transcripts. The HTBI primer set served for first-round RT-PCR of the TCR CDR3. MiXCR, applied by TCRdb to the multiplex PCR reads, yields one record per CDR3 protein. In the table there are around 440,000 distinct CDR3 sequences, around 14% of which are singletons. The CDR3 spans 15 residues. The V and J ends lost 4 bases and 2 bases respectively, with 13 bases between them. Germline lookup yields CDR1 SGHAT and CDR2 FQNNGV. This specimen comes from a study of T cells in Graves' hyperthyroidism and ophthalmopathy.

The clonotype was recovered from a woman aged 18-30 years with Graves' hyperthyroidism. Sequencing was carried out using blood. The genes are TRBV11-2 and TRBJ2-3; D possibly uses TRBD1 or TRBD2 (5 bases each). The CDR3 nucleotides are TGTGCCAGCAGCTCCCTCAGGGAGTACACAGATACGCAGTATTTT. This codes for CASSSLREYTDTQYF.